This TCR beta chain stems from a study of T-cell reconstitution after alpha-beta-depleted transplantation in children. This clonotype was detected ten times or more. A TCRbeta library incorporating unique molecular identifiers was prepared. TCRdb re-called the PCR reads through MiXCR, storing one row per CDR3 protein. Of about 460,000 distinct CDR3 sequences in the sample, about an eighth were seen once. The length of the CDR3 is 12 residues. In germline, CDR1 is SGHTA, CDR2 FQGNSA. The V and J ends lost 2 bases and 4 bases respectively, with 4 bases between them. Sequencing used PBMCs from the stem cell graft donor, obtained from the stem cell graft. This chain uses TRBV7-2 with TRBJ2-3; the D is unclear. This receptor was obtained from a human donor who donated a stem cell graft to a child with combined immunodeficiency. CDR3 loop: CASSLIADTQYF. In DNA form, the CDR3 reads TGTGCCAGCAGCTTAATTGCAGATACGCAGTATTTT.